This is a list of T cell receptor beta chains from one sample in a study of blood T cell repertoires in COVID-19. Profiling relied on immunoSEQ multiplex PCR, and the TCRdb table lists in-frame clones only, not all of them. In the table there are hundreds of thousands of clones, 87% of which are singletons. The sequencing sample was made of peripheral blood. Receptors originate from a woman between 18 and 29 years old who had recovered from COVID-19. Each CDR3 is given with its conserved first and last residue. Fields, in order: J gene, D gene, clone size, V gene, CDR3 DNA, CDR3 protein. A D gene is named only where the DNA matches it firmly. The size field is filled for only some rows; it gives once, few, many or a size class.

>TRBJ2-7|TRBD2|-|TRBV25-1
TGTGCCAGCAGTGCGGGACTAGCGGGAGTCTACGAGCAGTACTTC
CASSAGLAGVYEQYF
>TRBJ2-5|TRBD2|-|TRBV14
TGTGCCAGCAGCCAAAGTAACAGCGGGATGGCCCAGTACTTC
CASSQSNSGMAQYF
>TRBJ1-5|-|-|TRBV30
TGTGCCTGGAGTGTAAAGGGGCTGACATCCCAGCCCCAGCATTTT
CAWSVKGLTSQPQHF
>TRBJ2-7|-|-|TRBV6-2/TRBV6-3
TGTGCCAGCAGTTATCTTCGGCGGGACGGGAACGAGCAGTACTTC
CASSYLRRDGNEQYF
>TRBJ1-3|-|-|TRBV6-1
TGTGCCAGCAGTGTTTGGGGAACAGGGTCTGGAAACACCATATATTTT
CASSVWGTGSGNTIYF
>TRBJ2-2|-|-|TRBV9
TGTGCCAGCAGCGTTTTAGAGTTCGACACCGGGGAGCTGTTTTTT
CASSVLEFDTGELFF
>TRBJ2-7|TRBD2|-|TRBV19
TGTGCCAGTAGTCCCCGCCGGGCGGGGGGCGACGAGCAGTACTTC
CASSPRRAGGDEQYF
>TRBJ2-3|TRBD1|-|TRBV11-1
TGTGCCAGCAGCCAGGGGGATTTTCGCACAGATACGCAGTATTTT
CASSQGDFRTDTQYF
>TRBJ1-1|-|-|TRBV7-5
TGTGTCAGAAGCCCCATAGAGACAGGGACACCCCGGACACTGAACACTGAAGCTTTCTTT
CVRSPIETGTPRTLNTEAFF
>TRBJ1-1|TRBD1|-|TRBV25-1
TGTGCCAGCAGTGCCGGGACAGGGGAGAACACTGAAGCTTTCTTT
CASSAGTGENTEAFF
>TRBJ2-3|TRBD2|once|TRBV19
TGTGCCAGTAACTCACCGGGACTAGCGGGAGGAAGACGGATCACAGATACGCAGTATTTT
CASNSPGLAGGRRITDTQYF
>TRBJ1-4|-|-|TRBV7-9
TGTGCCAGCAGCCGCATTAGGGAGGGGAAGGAAAAACTGTTTTTT
CASSRIREGKEKLFF
>TRBJ1-2|-|-|TRBV7-2
TGTGCCAGCAGCTTATCGCGGGGATATGGCTACACCTTC
CASSLSRGYGYTF
>TRBJ1-2|TRBD1|-|TRBV7-9
TGTGCCAGCAGCCTCCTGGGGACAGGGACCTATGGCTACACCTTC
CASSLLGTGTYGYTF
>TRBJ1-1|-|-|TRBV27
TGTGCCAGCAGTTTTCAAGGGGACTACACTGAAGCTTTCTTT
CASSFQGDYTEAFF
>TRBJ2-7|-|-|TRBV10-2
TGCGCGCTTGGGGAGTACGAGCAGTACTTC
CALGEYEQYF
>TRBJ1-6|-|-|TRBV19
TGTGCCAGTAGTATGGCAGCACAGGACCTTATCTCCTATAATTCACCCCTCCACTTT
CASSMAAQDLISYNSPLHF
>TRBJ2-1|TRBD1|once|TRBV11-2
TGTGCCAGCAGCGAGAGGACAGGGGGCGCTTCCTACAATGAGCAGTTCTTC
CASSERTGGASYNEQFF
>TRBJ2-7|TRBD1|-|TRBV24-1
TGTGCCACCAGTGATTCCGGGACAGGGTCCTACGAGCAGTACTTC
CATSDSGTGSYEQYF
>TRBJ2-7|-|-|TRBV5-1
TGCGCCAGCAGCTACCGAGGGGGCTACGAGCAGTACTTC
CASSYRGGYEQYF
>TRBJ1-5|-|-|TRBV15
TGTGCCACCAGCAGAGATAAGGGGTTGAATCAGCCCCAGCATTTT
CATSRDKGLNQPQHF
>TRBJ2-1|-|-|TRBV25-1
TGTGCCAGCAGTGAATGGAGCAATGAGCAGTTCTTC
CASSEWSNEQFF
>TRBJ2-1|-|-|TRBV24-1
TGTGCCACCAGTGATTTGGACTTAAATGAGCAGTTCTTC
CATSDLDLNEQFF
>TRBJ2-2|-|-|TRBV4-1
TGCGCCAGCAGCCAAGCCTACCCGGGAACAGCAAGTTCCGGGGAGCTGTTTTTT
CASSQAYPGTASSGELFF
>TRBJ2-7|TRBD2|-|TRBV6-1
TGTGCCAGCAGTGAATACCGGGGGGGGAACTACGAGCAGTACTTC
CASSEYRGGNYEQYF
>TRBJ2-7|TRBD1|-|TRBV5-4
TGTGCCAGCAGCTGGAACCGGGACAGGGGCTTCTACGAGCAGTACTTC
CASSWNRDRGFYEQYF
>TRBJ2-1|TRBD2|-|TRBV3-1/TRBV3-2
TGTGCCAGCAGCCAGGGGGACTATCTCAATGAGCAGTTCTTC
CASSQGDYLNEQFF
>TRBJ1-5|-|-|TRBV11-3
TGTGCCAGCAGCTTAGTCCCAGGGGATGGCAATCAGCCCCAGCATTTT
CASSLVPGDGNQPQHF
>TRBJ2-1|TRBD2|-|TRBV11-2
TGTGCCAGCAGCTTAGATCCCCTAGCGGGAGAGGGTCGGTTCTTC
CASSLDPLAGEGRFF
>TRBJ2-1|TRBD2|-|TRBV9
TGTGCCAGCAGCGTTAGCGGGAGGTGGAATGAGCAGTTCTTC
CASSVSGRWNEQFF
>TRBJ1-3|-|-|TRBV30
TGTGCCTGGAGTCCTGACCAGGGGACCATATATTTT
CAWSPDQGTIYF
>TRBJ2-3|TRBD1|-|TRBV19
TGTGCCACCTGGACAGGGGACGGAGATACGCAGTATTTT
CATWTGDGDTQYF
>TRBJ2-1|TRBD2|-|TRBV7-3
TGTGCCAGCAGCTTAAGTTCGACTAGCGGAAACAATGAGCAGTTCTTC
CASSLSSTSGNNEQFF
>TRBJ1-5|TRBD1|-|TRBV30
TGTGCCTGCTCCCCGACAGGGGCCCAGCCCCAGCATTTT
CACSPTGAQPQHF
>TRBJ2-7|-|many|TRBV20-1
TGCAGTGAAAAGGCCCGGGATGAGCAGTACTTC
CSEKARDEQYF
>TRBJ1-2|-|-|TRBV27
TGTGCCAGCAGCCCGGGGGGAAACTATGGCTACACCTTC
CASSPGGNYGYTF